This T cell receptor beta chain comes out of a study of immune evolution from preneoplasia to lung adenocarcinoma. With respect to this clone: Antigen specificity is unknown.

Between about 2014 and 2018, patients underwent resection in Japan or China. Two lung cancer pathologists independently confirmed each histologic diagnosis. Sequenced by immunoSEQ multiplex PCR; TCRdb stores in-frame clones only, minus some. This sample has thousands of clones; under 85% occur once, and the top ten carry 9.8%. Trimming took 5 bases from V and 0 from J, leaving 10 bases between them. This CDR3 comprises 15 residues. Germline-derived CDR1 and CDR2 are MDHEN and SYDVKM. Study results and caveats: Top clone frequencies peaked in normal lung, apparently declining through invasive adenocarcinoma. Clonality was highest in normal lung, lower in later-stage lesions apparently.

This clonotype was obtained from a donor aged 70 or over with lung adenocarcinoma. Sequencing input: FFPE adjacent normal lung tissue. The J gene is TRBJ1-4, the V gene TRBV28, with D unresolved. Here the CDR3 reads CASSLLAATNEKLFF. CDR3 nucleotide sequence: TGTGCCAGCAGTCTCCTGGCTGCAACTAATGAAAAACTGTTTTTT.